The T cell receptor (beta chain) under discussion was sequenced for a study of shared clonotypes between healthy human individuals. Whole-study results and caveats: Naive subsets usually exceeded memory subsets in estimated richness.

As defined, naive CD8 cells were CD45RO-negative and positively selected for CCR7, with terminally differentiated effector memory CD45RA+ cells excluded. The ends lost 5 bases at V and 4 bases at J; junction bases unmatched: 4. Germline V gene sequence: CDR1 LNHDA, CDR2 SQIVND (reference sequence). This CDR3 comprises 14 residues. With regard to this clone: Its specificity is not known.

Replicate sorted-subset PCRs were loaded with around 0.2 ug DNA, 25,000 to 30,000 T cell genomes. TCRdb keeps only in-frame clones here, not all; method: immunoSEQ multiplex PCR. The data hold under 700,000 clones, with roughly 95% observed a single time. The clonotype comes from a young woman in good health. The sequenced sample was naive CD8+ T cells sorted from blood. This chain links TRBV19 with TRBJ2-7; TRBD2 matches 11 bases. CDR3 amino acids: CASSFIAGGYEQYF. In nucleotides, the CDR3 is TGTGCCAGTAGTTTTATAGCGGGAGGGTACGAGCAGTACTTC.